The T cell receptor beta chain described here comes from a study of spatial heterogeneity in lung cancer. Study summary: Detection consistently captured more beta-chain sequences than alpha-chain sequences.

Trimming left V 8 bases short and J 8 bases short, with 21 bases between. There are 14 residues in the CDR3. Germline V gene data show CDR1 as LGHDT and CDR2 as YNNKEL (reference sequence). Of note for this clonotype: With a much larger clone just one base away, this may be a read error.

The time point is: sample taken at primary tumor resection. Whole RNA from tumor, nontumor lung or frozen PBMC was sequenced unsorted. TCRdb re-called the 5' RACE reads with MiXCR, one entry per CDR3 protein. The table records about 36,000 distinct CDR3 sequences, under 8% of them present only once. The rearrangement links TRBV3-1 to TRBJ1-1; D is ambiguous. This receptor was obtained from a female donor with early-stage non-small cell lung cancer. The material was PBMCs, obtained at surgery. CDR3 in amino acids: CASGPWEKDGEAFF. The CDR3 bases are TGTGCCAGCGGCCCATGGGAGAAGGACGGAGAAGCTTTCTTT.